This T cell receptor (beta chain) was observed in a study of T cell clonotyping in hematopoietic cell transplantation. Trimming took 4 bases from V and 6 from J, leaving 14 bases between them. The CDR3 extends over 14 amino acids. Germline CDR1 reads LGHNA; CDR2 reads YNFKEQ. Method: immunoSEQ multiplex PCR; TCRdb's copy keeps in-frame clones and lacks some. Counted here are about 5,900 clones, roughly 90% occurring once; the ten biggest clones make up 7.5% to 8.5%. Whole-study results and caveats: At the given depth, recipient repertoires were over 97% de novo clonotypes. Pathologically expanded recipient clonotypes increased progressively from day 30 to day 180 as diversity fell. Without cell sorting, CD4 versus CD8 contributions remain unresolved. Graft donor and pretransplant recipient Inverse Simpson Index values predicted broader posttransplant TCR diversity.

Comments on this clone: The target antigen is unknown.

J is TRBJ2-3 and V is TRBV4-2, with no clear D. The sequence came from a male patient aged 40-50 years who had an allogeneic stem cell transplant from an unrelated donor, so the T cells may come from the graft donor. Some clones in this sample may be carry-over from other donors' samples. The material was peripheral blood mononuclear cells, obtained 100 days after allogeneic stem cell transplant. This chain's CDR3 is CASSLIPLSDTQYF. The CDR3 coding sequence is TGTGCCAGCAGCCTGATCCCACTTTCTGATACGCAGTATTTT.